Presented here are 30 T cell receptor beta chains from one specimen sequenced in a study of cytomegalovirus exposure and HLA in healthy donors. With 60 Vbeta and 13 Jbeta primers, the PCR was carried out. Generated by immunoSEQ multiplex PCR, the TCRdb table keeps only in-frame clones and is missing some. The top ten hold about 6% of the sample, which has 100,000 to 150,000 clones, roughly four fifths seen once. Sequenced: PBMCs. The receptors originated from a woman between 50 and 59 years old in good health and CMV-seropositive.

V gene TRBV7-6 combines with J gene TRBJ2-7; TRBD1 is a possible D gene (6 bases). The CDR3 loop spans 14 amino acids. The germline gives CDR1 SGHVS, CDR2 FNYEAQ. V was pared by 6 bases and J by 5 bases, with 17 bases between. The DNA for the CDR3 is TGTGCCAGCAGACCTGCGGGCAGGGGAGACGAGCAGTACTTC. Translation gives CASRPAGRGDEQYF.

The V call is TRBV19, the J call TRBJ1-3, with TRBD1 matching 8 bases. This CDR3 has 14 amino acids. The J segment lost 4 bases and the V segment lost 3 bases, leaving 2 bases of the junction unmatched. Germline-derived CDR1 and CDR2 are LNHDA and SQIVND (reference sequence). CDR3 DNA: TGTGCCAGTAGTATGAGGGACAGGGGAAACACCATATATTTT. It yields the protein CASSMRDRGNTIYF.

In regard to this clone: Additional DNA sequences in this sample encode the identical CDR3. This sequence joins TRBV5-1 and TRBJ1-1, with D hard to call. CDR3 length: 13 amino acids. V lost 0 bases and J 4 bases, leaving 7 bases between the germline ends. CDR1 and CDR2 from the germline V gene are SGHRS and YFSETQ. This CDR3 is CASSLGAGTEAFF. The CDR3 DNA follows: TGCGCCAGCAGCTTGGGGGCGGGCACTGAAGCTTTCTTT.

This clone was seen just once. The rearrangement joins TRBV21-1 to TRBJ2-1; TRBD2 is the table's D call, not checked against the DNA. TRBV21-1 is shown as a pseudogene. The CDR3 sequence is 15 residues long. This CDR3 reads CASSLAGPSYNEQFF. The CDR3 nucleotides read TGTGCCAGCAGCTTAGCGGGCCCCTCCTACAATGAGCAGTTCTTC.

The chain couples TRBV11-2 to TRBJ1-6; no firm D call. The germline V and J ends were trimmed by 5 bases and 3 bases, with 5 bases remaining between them. Germline V lookup: CDR1 SGHAT, CDR2 FQNNGV. CDR3 length: 13 amino acids. Written as DNA, the CDR3 is TGTGCCAGCAGCCGGGACTATAATTCACCCCTCCACTTT. It encodes CASSRDYNSPLHF.

The table lists this clone with a few counts. The V call is TRBV27, the J call TRBJ1-5; tentatively, D is TRBD1 (6 bases). The CDR3 has 15 amino acids. The V end was cut by 6 bases, the J end by 5 bases, with 17 bases between. The germline V gene encodes CDR1 MNHEY and CDR2 SMNVEV (reference sequence). The CDR3 bases are TGTGCCAGCAGGGGATCAGGCAGGGGCTATCAGCCCCAGCATTTT. It translates to CASRGSGRGYQPQHF.

This chain joins TRBV29-1 and TRBJ1-4, with D unresolved. Germline V gene sequence: CDR1 SQVTM, CDR2 ANQGSEA. V gave up 2 bases and J gave up 10 bases, with 11 bases separating them. The CDR3 runs to 12 residues. In nucleotides, the CDR3 is TGCAGCGTTGAACTTCATTCAGGAAAACTGTTTTTT. Protein product: CSVELHSGKLFF.

This chain uses TRBV15 with TRBJ2-5; D unclear. The V end was cut by 1 base, the J end by 2 bases, with 14 bases between. Germline-derived CDR1 and CDR2 are LNHNV and YYDKDF (reference sequence). The CDR3 contains 16 residues. CDR3 amino acids: CATSRATDRTQETQYF. In DNA form, the CDR3 reads TGTGCCACCAGCAGAGCTACAGACCGTACTCAAGAGACCCAGTACTTC.

This chain connects TRBV7-2 to TRBJ2-2, with D unresolved. The V gene's germline CDR1 is SGHTA and CDR2 FQGNSA. Trimming shortened V by 6 bases and J by 0 bases, and 8 bases separated the two germline ends. This CDR3 contains 14 residues. CDR3 DNA: TGTGCCAGCAGTCCGGCGGCGAACACCGGGGAGCTGTTTTTT. Its translation is CASSPAANTGELFF. Drawing the rest from reference TRBV7-2 and TRBJ2-2, the complete variable domain is GAGVSQSPSNKVTEKGKDVELRCDPISGHTALYWYRQSLGQGLEFLIYFQGNSAPDKSGLPSDRFSAERTGGSVSTLTIQRTQQEDSAVYLCASSPAANTGELFFGEGSRLTVL.

J is TRBJ1-1 and V is TRBV29-1; 7 bases line up with TRBD1. Germline V CDR1 and CDR2: SQVTM, ANQGSEA. The V and J ends lost 7 bases and 0 bases, in that order; junction bases with no gene match: 5. The CDR3 is made up of 13 amino acids. Here the CDR3 reads CSAGQALNTEAFF. The DNA for the CDR3 is TGCAGCGCTGGACAGGCCCTGAACACTGAAGCTTTCTTT.

This clone was counted once. The CDR3 coding sequence is TGTGCCAGCAGTTCGACAGGGGGTGCCAACGAGCAGTACTTC. Protein product: CASSSTGGANEQYF. This chain joins TRBV6-5 and TRBJ2-7; 9 nucleotides agree with TRBD1. V shed 4 bases and J 5 bases; nucleotides not matched to a gene: 6. In germline, CDR1 is MNHEY, CDR2 SVGAGI. The CDR3 spans 14 residues.

The J gene is TRBJ2-7, the V gene TRBV7-9, with D unresolved. Per the germline V gene, CDR1 is SEHNR and CDR2 is FQNEAQ (reference sequence). There are 12 residues in the CDR3. Trimming left V 7 bases short and J 2 bases short, with 9 bases between. This CDR3 reads CASTKEPYEQYF. In nucleotides, the CDR3 is TGTGCCAGCACCAAAGAGCCCTACGAGCAGTACTTC.

The sample holds one count of this clone. The rearrangement joins TRBV18 to TRBJ2-7, with TRBD1 matching over 9 bases. Germline V gene sequence: CDR1 KGHSH, CDR2 LQKENI. The CDR3 sequence is 11 residues long. V was pared by 6 bases and J by 6 bases, with 0 bases of the junction left unmatched. Written as DNA, the CDR3 is TGTGCCAGCTCGACAGGGGGCGAGCAGTACTTC. Translation: CASSTGGEQYF.

The J gene is TRBJ1-1, the V gene TRBV5-4, with TRBD1 as a possible D gene (5 bases). V dropped 0 bases and J dropped 1 base, with 7 bases sitting between them. CDR1 is SGHNT, CDR2 YYREEE, per germline (reference sequence). The length of the CDR3 is 14 residues. Here the CDR3 reads CASSLVDRNTEAFF. CDR3 coding DNA: TGTGCCAGCAGCTTGGTCGACAGGAACACTGAAGCTTTCTTT. Based on the CDR3 plus reference TRBV5-4 and TRBJ1-1, the full variable domain is ETGVTQSPTHLIKTRGQQVTLRCSSQSGHNTVSWYQQALGQGPQFIFQYYREEENGRGNFPPRFSGLQFPNYSSELNVNALELDDSALYLCASSLVDRNTEAFFGQGTRLTVV.

The chain has TRBV10-3 and TRBJ2-7, with 7 nucleotides matching TRBD1. Germline loops: CDR1 ENHRY, CDR2 SYGVKD. V gave up 7 bases and J gave up 7 bases; unmatched junction bases: 10. The CDR3 has 13 amino acids. The CDR3 loop is CAITERGQEEQYF. The CDR3 DNA sequence: TGTGCCATCACGGAGAGGGGGCAGGAGGAGCAGTACTTC.

The chain has TRBV29-1 and TRBJ2-1; TRBD1 aligns across 9 bases. Germline CDR1 and CDR2: SQVTM and ANQGSEA. CDR3 length: 15 residues. Trimming cost V 4 bases and J 7 bases; bases outside gene matches: 11. The CDR3 DNA follows: TGCAGCGTTGCCTTCTTCGGGACAGGGAGAAATGAGCAGTTCTTC. Residues: CSVAFFGTGRNEQFF.

This clone has just a few counts. The rearrangement joins TRBV4-3 to TRBJ1-2; 7 nucleotides agree with TRBD1. The length of the CDR3 is 13 residues. Trimming at V came to 3 bases and at J to 9 bases, leaving 7 bases not matched to a gene. From germline, CDR1 is LGHNA and CDR2 YSLEER. The CDR3 region is CASSQETGRRYTF. The CDR3 DNA is TGCGCCAGCAGCCAGGAGACAGGGAGGCGCTACACCTTC.

A few counts support this clone. The rearrangement joins TRBV6-5 to TRBJ2-3; D may be TRBD2 (6 bases). V lost 5 bases and J 5 bases, leaving 17 bases between the germline ends. This CDR3 region has 15 residues. CDR1 and CDR2 from the germline V gene are MNHEY and SVGAGI. As DNA, the CDR3 is TGTGCCAGCAGTAAACCCTCGCGGGGCGGAGATACGCAGTATTTT. Protein product: CASSKPSRGGDTQYF.

This clone was counted between two and nine times. A junction end diverges from the germline sequence, so it may reflect a read error. CDR3 amino acids: CASSLRETGELFF. CDR3 DNA: TGTGCTAGCAGCTTACGGGAGACCGGGGAGCTGTTTTTT. This sequence joins TRBV7-7 and TRBJ2-2; D may be TRBD2 (6 bases). This CDR3 is 13 amino acids long. Germline V gene lookup returns CDR1 SSHAT and CDR2 FNYEAQ (reference sequence).

This clone appeared once. The chain carries TRBV19 and TRBJ1-1, with D unresolved. CDR1 and CDR2 from the germline V gene are LNHDA and SQIVND (reference sequence). The CDR3 sequence is 14 residues long. Trimming stripped 1 base from V and 2 bases from J, with 8 bases between. The CDR3 DNA sequence: TGTGCCAGTAGTATAGGGCCTCCTAACACTGAAGCTTTCTTT. It specifies CASSIGPPNTEAFF.

The chain combines TRBV6-6 with TRBJ2-7, with a weak D call TRBD1 (5 bases). Germline lookup yields CDR1 MNHNY and CDR2 SVGAGI (reference sequence). The CDR3 sequence is 13 residues long. Trimming shortened V by 9 bases and J by 0 bases, and 12 bases separated the two germline ends. CDR3 coding DNA: TGTGCCAGTCGAAGGGGAAACTCCTACGAGCAGTACTTC. This codes for CASRRGNSYEQYF.

The chain links TRBV15 to TRBJ2-6, with no clear D. The CDR3 spans 17 residues. V lost 2 bases and J lost 0, with 11 bases in between. Germline V gives CDR1 LNHNV, CDR2 YYDKDF (reference sequence). CDR3 region: CATSRSFLSSGANVLTF. The CDR3 bases are TGTGCCACCAGCAGATCCTTCCTATCCTCTGGGGCCAACGTCCTGACTTTC.

A word on this clone: The sample contains more than one DNA sequence encoding this CDR3. The V and J genes are TRBV5-1 and TRBJ2-7; D perhaps matches TRBD1 (6 bases). CDR1 is SGHRS, CDR2 YFSETQ, per germline. Trimming took 2 bases from V and 0 from J, leaving 9 bases between them. The CDR3 is 14 residues long. The CDR3 spells CASSLTGSSYEQYF. The CDR3 nucleotides are TGCGCCAGCAGCTTAACAGGGAGCTCCTACGAGCAGTACTTC.

The J gene is TRBJ2-1, the V gene TRBV29-1; D gene unclear. Germline lookup yields CDR1 SQVTM and CDR2 ANQGSEA. The CDR3 is 11 residues long. The CDR3 region has the DNA TGCACCCGGGTGGGTGGCAATGAGCAGTTCTTC. Encoded protein: CTRVGGNEQFF.

The rearrangement joins TRBV29-1 to TRBJ2-3; 7 nucleotides match TRBD1. V trimming: 7 bases; J trimming: 2 bases; junction bases outside the gene matches: 9. Germline CDR1 is SQVTM and CDR2 is ANQGSEA. This CDR3 comprises 14 residues. CDR3 coding DNA: TGCAGCGCATTACAGGGGCTCCACACAGATACGCAGTATTTT. It translates to CSALQGLHTDTQYF.

The chain has TRBV5-4 and TRBJ1-2; a possible D gene is TRBD1 (5 bases). Germline-derived CDR1 and CDR2 are SGHNT and YYREEE (reference sequence). The germline V and J ends were trimmed by 1 base and 8 bases, with 18 bases remaining between them. The CDR3 extends over 15 amino acids. CDR3 sequence: CASSLTGGAMRGYTF. The CDR3 DNA is TGTGCCAGCAGCTTGACCGGAGGGGCGATGCGCGGCTACACCTTC.

This chain connects TRBV19 to TRBJ2-4; D gene uncertain. The CDR3 totals 16 residues. Trimming left V 0 bases short and J 1 base short, with 10 bases between. Germline CDR1 is LNHDA and CDR2 is SQIVND (reference sequence). The CDR3 region has the DNA TGTGCCAGTAGTATAGAGGCCAGATTGGCCAAAAACATTCAGTACTTC. Amino acid sequence: CASSIEARLAKNIQYF.

In DNA, the CDR3 is TGTGCCAGCAGCTTGGGGGCCCCCAATGAGCAGTTCTTC. Translated, it gives CASSLGAPNEQFF. The chain combines TRBV7-2 with TRBJ2-1, with a tentative D call TRBD1 (6 bases). Germline V gene lookup returns CDR1 SGHTA and CDR2 FQGNSA. The germline V and J ends were trimmed by 3 bases and 6 bases, with 9 bases remaining between them. The CDR3 runs to 13 residues.

The genes are TRBV19 and TRBJ1-2, with D unresolved. The CDR3 consists of 13 residues. With 0 bases removed from V and 7 bases from J, the gap between germline ends came to 9 bases. Germline V lookup: CDR1 LNHDA, CDR2 SQIVND (reference sequence). CDR3 loop: CASSIDTLSGYTF. DNA for the CDR3: TGTGCCAGTAGTATAGACACTTTGTCTGGCTACACCTTC.

This clone showed up just a few times. V gene TRBV5-1 combines with J gene TRBJ1-2; no reliable D call. The CDR3 loop spans 14 amino acids. The germline V gene has CDR1 SGHRS and CDR2 YFSETQ. Between the trimmed V and J ends, which lost 1 base and 4 bases, there was a span of 11 bases. Here the CDR3 reads CASSLQGGLYGYTF. CDR3 coding DNA: TGCGCCAGCAGCTTGCAAGGCGGACTCTATGGCTACACCTTC.